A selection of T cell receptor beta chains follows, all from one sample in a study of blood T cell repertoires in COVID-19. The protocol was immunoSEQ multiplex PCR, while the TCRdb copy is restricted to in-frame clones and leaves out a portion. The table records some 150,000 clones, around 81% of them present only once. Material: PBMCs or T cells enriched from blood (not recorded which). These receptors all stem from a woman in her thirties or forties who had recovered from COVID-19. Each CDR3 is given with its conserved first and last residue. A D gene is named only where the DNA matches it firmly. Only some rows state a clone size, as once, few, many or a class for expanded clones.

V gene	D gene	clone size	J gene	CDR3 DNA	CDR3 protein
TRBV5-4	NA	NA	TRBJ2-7	TGTGCCAGCAGCTTCATCTACGAGCAGTACTTC	CASSFIYEQYF
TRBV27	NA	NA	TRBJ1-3	TGTGCCAGCAGTGGACAGGGAAACACCATATATTTT	CASSGQGNTIYF
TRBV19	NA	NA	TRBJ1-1	TGTGCCAGTAGTATTCGGGGTGTGAACACTGAAGCTTTCTTT	CASSIRGVNTEAFF
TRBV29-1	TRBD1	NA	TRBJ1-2	TGCAGCGTTGACGTTTTACAGGGGGCTCATGGCTACACCTTC	CSVDVLQGAHGYTF
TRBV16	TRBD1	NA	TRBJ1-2	TGTGCCAGCAGCCTCCCCCTCACCACAGGGGATGGCTACACCTTC	CASSLPLTTGDGYTF
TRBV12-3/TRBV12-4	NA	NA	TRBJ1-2	TGTGCCAGCAGTCTCTCAGGGGAAGCTGGCTACACCTTC	CASSLSGEAGYTF
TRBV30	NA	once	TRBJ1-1	TGTGCCTGGAGTGTACTTGACACTGAAGCTTTCTTT	CAWSVLDTEAFF
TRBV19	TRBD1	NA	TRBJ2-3	TGTGCCAGTACCCCACAGGGGGCCACAGATACGCAGTATTTT	CASTPQGATDTQYF
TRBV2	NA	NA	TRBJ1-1	TGTGCCAGCAGTGATGACCGGGTGAACACTGAAGCTTTCTTT	CASSDDRVNTEAFF
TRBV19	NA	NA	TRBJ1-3	TGTGCCAGTAGTATCCGTACGGGCTCTGGAAACACCATATATTTT	CASSIRTGSGNTIYF
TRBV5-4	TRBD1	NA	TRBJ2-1	TGTGCCAGCAGCTTGGACAGGGGGCGCAATGAGCAGTTCTTC	CASSLDRGRNEQFF
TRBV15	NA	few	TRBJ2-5	TGTGCCACCAGCAGAGATGGACAGAACCAAGAGACCCAGTACTTC	CATSRDGQNQETQYF
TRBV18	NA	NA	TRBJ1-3	TGTGCCAGCTCACCCCGGCAGCAGGGCTCTGGAAACACCATATATTTT	CASSPRQQGSGNTIYF
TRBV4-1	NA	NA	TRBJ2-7	TGCGCCAGCAGCCAAGCTGGAGGACTTACCTACGAGCAGTACTTC	CASSQAGGLTYEQYF
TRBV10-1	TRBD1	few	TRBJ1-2	TGCGCCAGCAGCCCCGGACAGGGAACGGGCGGCTACACCTTC	CASSPGQGTGGYTF
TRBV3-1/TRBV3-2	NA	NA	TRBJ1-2	TGTGCCAGCAGCCGGGGAGGTCAGCCTACAAACTATGGCTACACCTTC	CASSRGGQPTNYGYTF
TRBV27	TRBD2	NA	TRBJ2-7	TGTGCCAGCAGTTTATCGATAAGCGGGATCTCCTACGAGCAGTACTTC	CASSLSISGISYEQYF
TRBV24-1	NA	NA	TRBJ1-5	TGTGCCACCAGTGCCCCAGGTTATAATCAGCCCCAGCATTTT	CATSAPGYNQPQHF
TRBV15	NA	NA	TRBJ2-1	TGTGCCACCAGGATAAACGGTAACCGTGAGCAGTTCTTC	CATRINGNREQFF
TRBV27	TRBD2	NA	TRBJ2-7	TGTGCCAGCAAGGCAGCGGGGGGTTACGAGCAGTACTTC	CASKAAGGYEQYF
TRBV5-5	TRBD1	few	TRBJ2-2	TGTGCCAGCAGCTTAAACCCAGACAGGGAGACCGGGGAGCTGTTTTTT	CASSLNPDRETGELFF
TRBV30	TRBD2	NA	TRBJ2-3	TGTGCCTGGAGTGAGCGGCGGGGGTATGGCGCGCAGTATTTT	CAWSERRGYGAQYF
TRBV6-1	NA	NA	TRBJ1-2	TGTGCCAGCAGTGACAGGGATAGGGGCTACACCTTC	CASSDRDRGYTF
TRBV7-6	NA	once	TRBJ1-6	TGTGCCAGCAGCCTAGGACAGAGCTCCTATAATTCACCCCTCCACTTT	CASSLGQSSYNSPLHF
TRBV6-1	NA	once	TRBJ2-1	TGTGCCAGCAGTGAAGACGCGGGGTCATACAATGAGCAGTTCTTC	CASSEDAGSYNEQFF
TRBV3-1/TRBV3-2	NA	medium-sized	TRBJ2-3	TGTGCCAGCAGCCAAGTTTTGAACCCGCTAGGCACAGATACGCAGTATTTT	CASSQVLNPLGTDTQYF
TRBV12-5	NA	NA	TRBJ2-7	TGTGCTAGTGGCCCCTATGACGAGCAGTACTTC	CASGPYDEQYF
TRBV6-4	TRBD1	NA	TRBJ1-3	TGTGCCAGCAGTCCCTACCCGACAGGGAGAATCTCTGGAAACACCATATATTTT	CASSPYPTGRISGNTIYF
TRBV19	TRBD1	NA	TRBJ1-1	TGTGCCAGTAGAACCACAGGGGACACTGAAGCTTTCTTT	CASRTTGDTEAFF
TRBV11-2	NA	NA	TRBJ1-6	TGTGCCAGCAGCTTAGGTCCAGGTTCAAATTCACCCCTCCACTTT	CASSLGPGSNSPLHF
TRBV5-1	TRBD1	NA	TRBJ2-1	TGCGCCAGCAGCACGGGACAGGGCCTTTTCGATGAGCAGTTCTTC	CASSTGQGLFDEQFF
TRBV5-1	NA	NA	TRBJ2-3	TGCGCCAGCAGCTTGGGGCCTAGCACAGATACGCAGTATTTT	CASSLGPSTDTQYF
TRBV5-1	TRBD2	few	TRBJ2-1	TGCGCCAGCAGCTTGGCCCCGGGAGGGCCCCACAATGAGCAGTTCTTC	CASSLAPGGPHNEQFF
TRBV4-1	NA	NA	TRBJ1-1	TGCGCCAGCAGCCAAGGGGGAGGGTTGAACACTGAAGCTTTCTTT	CASSQGGGLNTEAFF
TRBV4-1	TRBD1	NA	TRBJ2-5	TGCGCCAGCAGCCACCCAGACAGGGCTGTGGAGACCCAGTACTTC	CASSHPDRAVETQYF
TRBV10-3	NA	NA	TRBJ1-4	TGTGCCATCAGTGAGTCGACAGGCCGGGAAAAACTGTTTTTT	CAISESTGREKLFF
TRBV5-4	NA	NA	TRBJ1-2	TGTGCCAGCAGCTTGGACAGGCCCTGGAGTGGCTACACCTTC	CASSLDRPWSGYTF
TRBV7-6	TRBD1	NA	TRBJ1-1	TGTGCCAGCAGCTTAGGACAGGGGTCTGAAGCTTTCTTT	CASSLGQGSEAFF
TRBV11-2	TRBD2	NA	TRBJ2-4	TGTGCCAGCAGCCGCTTCGATCGGGAGGATGGGGACATTCAGTACTTC	CASSRFDREDGDIQYF
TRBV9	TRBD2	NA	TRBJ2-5	TGTGCCAGCAGCGTAGGTAGCGGGGCTATACAAGAGACCCAGTACTTC	CASSVGSGAIQETQYF
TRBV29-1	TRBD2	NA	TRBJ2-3	TGCAGCGTTGAAGGGACTAGCGGGAGGCCCACAGATACGCAGTATTTT	CSVEGTSGRPTDTQYF